This TCR beta chain is from a study of response to subunit inactivated influenza vaccine. Study-level results: The authors suggested that every seasonal influenza vaccination recruits few new T cells.

Germline values: CDR1 DFQATT, CDR2 SNEGSKA (reference sequence). J lost 5 bases, V lost 6 bases, and 12 bases had no gene match. The CDR3 sequence is 15 residues long. This clonotype was recorded at least ten times. Its target is unknown. TCRdb analysed the RT-PCR reads with MiXCR anew, one entry per CDR3 protein. The sample contains roughly 630,000 distinct CDR3 sequences, 14% of which appear only once. J is TRBJ2-7 and V is TRBV20-1; 11 bases are a match to TRBD2. This receptor was obtained from a middle-aged man who received an inactivated influenza vaccine. The starting material was PBMCs from blood, obtained less than 15 days before vaccination. The CDR3 protein is CSAKAPTSGKNEQYF. Written as DNA, the CDR3 is TGCAGTGCAAAAGCCCCGACTAGCGGGAAGAACGAGCAGTACTTC.